The source of this TCR beta chain is a study of blood T cell repertoires in COVID-19. For the study at large: The United States, Italy and Spain supplied acute and convalescent COVID-19 samples. Sample material is recorded as cDNA or gDNA derived from T cells, B-cell-depleted T cells, or PBMCs.

This clone was seen only once. In the original processing: Nucleated cell number was recorded as an estimate derived from reference gene primer amplification. Using immunoSEQ multiplex PCR, the repertoire was profiled, and TCRdb retains in-frame clones only, with some absent. V and J calls and clone size are those listed in that table; D and trimming were worked out from the DNA. Of around 100,000 clones in the sample, approximately 86% were seen once. The germline V and J ends were trimmed by 1 base and 7 bases, with 8 bases remaining between them. The CDR3 loop spans 13 amino acids. CDR1 SGDLS and CDR2 YYNGEE come from the germline V gene.

The chain recombines TRBV9 with TRBJ2-2; D not resolved. This sequence was found in an older man with acute or convalescent COVID-19. What was sequenced was peripheral blood. The CDR3 coding sequence is TGTGCCAGCAGCGTAAGCGTGAGCGGGGAGCTGTTTTTT. It codes for CASSVSVSGELFF.